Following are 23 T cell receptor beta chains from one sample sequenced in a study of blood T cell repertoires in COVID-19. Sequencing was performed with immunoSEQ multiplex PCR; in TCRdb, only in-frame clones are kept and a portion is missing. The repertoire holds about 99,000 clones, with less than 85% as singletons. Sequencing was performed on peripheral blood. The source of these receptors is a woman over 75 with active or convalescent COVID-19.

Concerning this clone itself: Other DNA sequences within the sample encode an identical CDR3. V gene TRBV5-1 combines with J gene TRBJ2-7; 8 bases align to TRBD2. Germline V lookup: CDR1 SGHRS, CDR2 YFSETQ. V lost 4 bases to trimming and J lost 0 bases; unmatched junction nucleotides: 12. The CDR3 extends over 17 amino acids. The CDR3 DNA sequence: TGCGCCAGCAGCCCGGGGGGGCGGGGGGCCACCTCCTACGAGCAGTACTTC. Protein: CASSPGGRGATSYEQYF.

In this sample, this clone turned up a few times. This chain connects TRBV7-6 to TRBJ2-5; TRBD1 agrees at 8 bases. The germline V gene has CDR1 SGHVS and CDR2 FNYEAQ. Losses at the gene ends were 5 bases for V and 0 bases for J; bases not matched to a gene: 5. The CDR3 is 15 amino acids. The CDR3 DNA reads TGTGCCAGCAGCCAGGACAGGGCAGACCAAGAGACCCAGTACTTC. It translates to CASSQDRADQETQYF.

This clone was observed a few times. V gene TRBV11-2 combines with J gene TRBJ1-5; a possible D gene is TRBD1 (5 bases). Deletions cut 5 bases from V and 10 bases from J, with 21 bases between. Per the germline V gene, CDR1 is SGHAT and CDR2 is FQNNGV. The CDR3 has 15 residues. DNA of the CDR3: TGTGCCAGCAGCCCTCCCGCGGGGCCGGCACTACCCCAGCATTTT. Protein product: CASSPPAGPALPQHF.

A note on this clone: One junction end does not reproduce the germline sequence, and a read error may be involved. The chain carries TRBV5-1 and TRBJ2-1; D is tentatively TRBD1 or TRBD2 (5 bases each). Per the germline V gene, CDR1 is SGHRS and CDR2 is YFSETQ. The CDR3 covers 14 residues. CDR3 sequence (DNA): TGTGCCAGCAGCTTGAGGGGCTCCTACAATGAGCAGTTCTTC. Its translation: CASSLRGSYNEQFF.

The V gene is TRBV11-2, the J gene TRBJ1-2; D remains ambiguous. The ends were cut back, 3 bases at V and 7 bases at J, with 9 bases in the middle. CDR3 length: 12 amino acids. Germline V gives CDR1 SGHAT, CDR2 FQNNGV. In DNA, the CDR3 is TGTGCCAGCAGCTTTAGCGGTGGTGGCTACACCTTC. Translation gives CASSFSGGGYTF.

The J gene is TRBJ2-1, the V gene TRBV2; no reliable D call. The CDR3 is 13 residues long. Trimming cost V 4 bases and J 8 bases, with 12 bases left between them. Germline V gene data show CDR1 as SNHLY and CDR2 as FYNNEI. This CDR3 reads CASSGEVRDEQFF. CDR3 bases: TGTGCCAGCAGTGGAGAGGTACGGGATGAGCAGTTCTTC.

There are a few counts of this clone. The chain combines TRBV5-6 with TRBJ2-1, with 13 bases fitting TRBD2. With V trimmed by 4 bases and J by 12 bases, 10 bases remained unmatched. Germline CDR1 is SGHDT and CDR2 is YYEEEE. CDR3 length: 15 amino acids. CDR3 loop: CASSPTGLAGLRQFF. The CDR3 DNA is TGTGCCAGCAGCCCTACGGGACTAGCGGGATTACGGCAGTTCTTC.

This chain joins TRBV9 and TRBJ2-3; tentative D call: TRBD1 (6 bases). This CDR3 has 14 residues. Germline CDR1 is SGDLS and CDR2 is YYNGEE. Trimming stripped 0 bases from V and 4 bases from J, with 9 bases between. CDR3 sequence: CASSVVQGADTQYF. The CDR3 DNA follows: TGTGCCAGCAGCGTAGTACAGGGTGCAGATACGCAGTATTTT.

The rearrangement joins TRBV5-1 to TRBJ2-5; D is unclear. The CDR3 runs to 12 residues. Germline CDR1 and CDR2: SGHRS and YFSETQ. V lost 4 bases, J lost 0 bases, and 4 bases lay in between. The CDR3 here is CASSANQETQYF. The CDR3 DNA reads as TGCGCCAGCAGCGCGAACCAAGAGACCCAGTACTTC.

CDR3 region: CASSPLRGSSYNSPLHF. CDR3 bases: TGTGCCAGCAGCCCCCTTAGGGGGAGCTCCTATAATTCACCCCTCCACTTT. This sequence joins TRBV11-2 and TRBJ1-6; a weak D match, TRBD1 (6 bases). CDR1 and CDR2 (germline): SGHAT, FQNNGV. The CDR3 is 17 residues long. Trimming pared 5 bases from V and 0 bases from J, leaving 14 bases between. Using reference TRBV11-2 and TRBJ1-6 for the parts outside the CDR3, the full variable domain is EAGVAQSPRYKIIEKRQSVAFWCNPISGHATLYWYQQILGQGPKLLIQFQNNGVVDDSQLPKDRFSAERLKGVDSTLKIQPAKLEDSAVYLCASSPLRGSSYNSPLHFGNGTRLTVT.

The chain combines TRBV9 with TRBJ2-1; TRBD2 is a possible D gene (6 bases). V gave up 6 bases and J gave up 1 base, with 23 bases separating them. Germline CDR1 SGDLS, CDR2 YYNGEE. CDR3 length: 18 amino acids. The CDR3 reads CASTGGITGQGSYNEQFF. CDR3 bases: TGTGCCAGCACCGGGGGAATTACTGGGCAGGGATCCTACAATGAGCAGTTCTTC.

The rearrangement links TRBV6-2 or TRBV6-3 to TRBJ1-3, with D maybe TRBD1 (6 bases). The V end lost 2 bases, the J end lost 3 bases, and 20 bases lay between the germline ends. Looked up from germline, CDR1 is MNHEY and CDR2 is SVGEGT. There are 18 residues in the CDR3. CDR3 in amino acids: CASSYESGTGFHGNTIYF. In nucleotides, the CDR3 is TGTGCCAGCAGTTACGAGAGCGGAACAGGGTTCCATGGAAACACCATATATTTT.

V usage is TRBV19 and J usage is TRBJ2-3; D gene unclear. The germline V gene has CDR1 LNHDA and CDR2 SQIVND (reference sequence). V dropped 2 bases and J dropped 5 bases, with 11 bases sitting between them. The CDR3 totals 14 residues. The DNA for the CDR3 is TGTGCCAGTAGTATAAAATTAGGAGTAGATACGCAGTATTTT. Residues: CASSIKLGVDTQYF.

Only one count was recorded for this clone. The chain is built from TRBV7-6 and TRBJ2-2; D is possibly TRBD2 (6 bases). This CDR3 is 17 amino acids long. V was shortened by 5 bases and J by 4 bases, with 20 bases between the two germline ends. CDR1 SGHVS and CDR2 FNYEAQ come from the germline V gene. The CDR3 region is CASSRSPTGTSTGELFF. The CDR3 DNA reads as TGTGCCAGCAGCCGCTCCCCTACCGGGACTTCCACCGGGGAGCTGTTTTTT.

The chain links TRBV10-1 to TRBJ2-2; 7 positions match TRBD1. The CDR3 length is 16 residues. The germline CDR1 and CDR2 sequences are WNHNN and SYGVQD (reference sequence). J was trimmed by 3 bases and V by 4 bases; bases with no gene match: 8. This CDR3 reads CASSVTRGLDTGELFF. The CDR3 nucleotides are TGCGCCAGCAGTGTAACGAGGGGGCTTGACACCGGGGAGCTGTTTTTT.

Here the CDR3 DNA reads TGTGCCAGCAAGGGCGAGGGAGGGAGGGAGGAACTGTTTTTT. This sequence encodes CASKGEGGREELFF. The rearrangement joins TRBV6-5 to TRBJ1-4; no clear D gene. The V and J ends lost 7 bases and 12 bases respectively, with 21 bases between them. CDR1 is MNHEY and CDR2 is SVGAGI in the germline V gene. The length of the CDR3 is 14 residues.

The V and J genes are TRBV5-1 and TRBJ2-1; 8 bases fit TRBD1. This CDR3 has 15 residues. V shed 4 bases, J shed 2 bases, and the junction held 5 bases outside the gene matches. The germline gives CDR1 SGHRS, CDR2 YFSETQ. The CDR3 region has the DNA TGCGCCAGCAGCCCTCGGACAGGGACCTACAATGAGCAGTTCTTC. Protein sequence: CASSPRTGTYNEQFF. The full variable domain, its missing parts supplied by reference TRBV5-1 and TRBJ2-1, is KAGVTQTPRYLIKTRGQQVTLSCSPISGHRSVSWYQQTPGQGLQFLFEYFSETQRNKGNFPGRFSGRQFSNSRSEMNVSTLELGDSALYLCASSPRTGTYNEQFFGPGTRLTVL.

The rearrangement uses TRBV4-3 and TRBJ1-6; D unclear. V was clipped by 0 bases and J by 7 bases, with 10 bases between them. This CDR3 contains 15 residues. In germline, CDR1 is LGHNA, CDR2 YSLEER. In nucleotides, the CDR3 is TGCGCCAGCAGCCAAGATGGGCAGTCGAATTCACCCCTCCACTTT. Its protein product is CASSQDGQSNSPLHF.

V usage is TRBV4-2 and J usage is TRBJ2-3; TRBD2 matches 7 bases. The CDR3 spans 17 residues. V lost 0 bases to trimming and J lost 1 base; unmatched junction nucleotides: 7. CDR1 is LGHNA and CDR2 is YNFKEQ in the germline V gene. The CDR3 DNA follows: TGTGCCAGCAGCCAAGATAGTGCGGGAGTGGGCACAGATACGCAGTATTTT. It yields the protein CASSQDSAGVGTDTQYF.

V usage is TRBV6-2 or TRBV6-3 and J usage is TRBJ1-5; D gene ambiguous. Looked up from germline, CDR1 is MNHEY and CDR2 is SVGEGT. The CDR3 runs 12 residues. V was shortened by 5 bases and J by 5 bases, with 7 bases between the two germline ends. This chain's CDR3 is CASSLTDQPQHF. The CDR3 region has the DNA TGTGCCAGCAGTCTTACAGATCAGCCCCAGCATTTT.

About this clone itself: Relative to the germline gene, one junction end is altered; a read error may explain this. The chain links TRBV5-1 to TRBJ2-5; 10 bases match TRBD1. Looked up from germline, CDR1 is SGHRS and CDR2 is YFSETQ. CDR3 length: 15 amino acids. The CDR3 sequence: CASSSGTGAQETQYF. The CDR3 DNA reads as TGTGCCAGCAGCTCCGGGACAGGGGCCCAAGAGACCCAGTACTTC.

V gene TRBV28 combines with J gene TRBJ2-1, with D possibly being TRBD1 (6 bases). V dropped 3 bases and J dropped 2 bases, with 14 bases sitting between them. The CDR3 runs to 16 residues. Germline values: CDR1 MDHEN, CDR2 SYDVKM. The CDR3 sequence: CASSFLGQGPYNEQFF. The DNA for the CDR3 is TGTGCCAGCAGTTTCCTGGGGCAGGGGCCCTACAATGAGCAGTTCTTC.

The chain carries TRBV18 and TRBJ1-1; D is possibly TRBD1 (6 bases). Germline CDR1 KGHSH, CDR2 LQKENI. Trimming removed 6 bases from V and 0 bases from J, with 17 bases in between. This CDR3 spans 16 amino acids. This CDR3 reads CASSPARDIMNTEAFF. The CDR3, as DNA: TGTGCCAGCTCCCCCGCCCGGGACATAATGAACACTGAAGCTTTCTTT.